The clone carrying this T cell receptor (beta chain) has a count of ten or more. These data come from a study of molecular identifiers for immune sequencing clone quantification. MiXCR, run by TCRdb on the PCR reads, gives a single entry per CDR3 protein. The repertoire holds about 510,000 distinct CDR3 sequences, with about 22% as singletons. Germline assignment: CDR1 GTSNPN and CDR2 SVGIG (reference sequence). V lost 4 bases to trimming and J lost 2 bases; unmatched junction nucleotides: 0. This CDR3 contains 12 residues. The chain links TRBV30 to TRBJ1-2; TRBD1 aligns across 8 bases. This sequence originates from a human donor in good health. Some libraries in this study had Jurkat cell RNA spiked in. Sequencing used naive CD8+ T cells from blood, with Jurkat cell RNA spiked in. The subset is: FACS-sorted CD8+CD4-CCR7+CD45RA+ naive T cells. CDR3 DNA: TGTGCCTGGACAGGGGGCAACTATGGCTACACCTTC. Its protein is CAWTGGNYGYTF.